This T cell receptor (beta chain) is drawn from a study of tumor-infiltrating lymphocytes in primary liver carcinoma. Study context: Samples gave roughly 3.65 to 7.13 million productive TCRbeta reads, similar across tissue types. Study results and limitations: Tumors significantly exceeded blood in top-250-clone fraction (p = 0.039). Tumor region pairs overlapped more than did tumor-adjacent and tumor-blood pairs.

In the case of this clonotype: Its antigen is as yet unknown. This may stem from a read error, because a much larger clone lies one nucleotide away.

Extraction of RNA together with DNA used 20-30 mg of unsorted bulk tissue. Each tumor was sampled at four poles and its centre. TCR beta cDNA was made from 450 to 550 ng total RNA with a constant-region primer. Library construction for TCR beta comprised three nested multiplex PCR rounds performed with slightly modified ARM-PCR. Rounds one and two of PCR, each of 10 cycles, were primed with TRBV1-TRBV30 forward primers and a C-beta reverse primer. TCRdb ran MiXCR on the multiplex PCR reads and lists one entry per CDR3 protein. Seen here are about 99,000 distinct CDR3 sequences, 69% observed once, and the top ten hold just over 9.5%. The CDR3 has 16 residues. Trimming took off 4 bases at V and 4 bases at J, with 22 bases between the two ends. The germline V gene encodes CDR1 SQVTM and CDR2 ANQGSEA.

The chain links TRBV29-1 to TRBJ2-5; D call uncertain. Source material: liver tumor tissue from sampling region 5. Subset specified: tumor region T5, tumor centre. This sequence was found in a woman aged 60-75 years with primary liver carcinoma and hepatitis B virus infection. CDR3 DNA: TGCAGCGTTGGATCGGTTCGCAGGAGCCCGTTAGAGACCCAGTACTTC. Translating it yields CSVGSVRRSPLETQYF.